This T cell receptor beta chain was obtained from a study of metastatic and nonmetastatic thyroid tumors. Until they underwent thyroid surgery, no patient had received any treatment. Trimming removed 6 bases at V and 0 bases at J, with 11 bases between. The germline V gene encodes CDR1 MNHNS and CDR2 SASEGT. The CDR3 consists of 14 residues. The table lists this clone with a few counts. TCRdb reanalyzed the PCR reads via MiXCR. The sample records 11,000 to 15,000 clones, roughly 25% being singletons. Sequenced input: tumor tissue. The chain employs TRBV6-1 and TRBJ1-1; weak D call: TRBD1 (5 bases). The TCR comes from a female donor with papillary thyroid cancer or a benign thyroid nodule (not recorded which). Some clones in this sample may be carry-over from other donors' samples. The CDR3 DNA reads as TGTGCCAGCAGGTCAGGGTCCATGAACACTGAAGCTTTCTTT. The encoded protein is CASRSGSMNTEAFF.